Each of the 3 T cell receptor beta chains below was sequenced from the same sample in a study of T-cell reconstitution after alpha-beta-depleted transplantation in children. Library preparation (for TCRbeta) was performed with unique molecular identifiers. TCRdb fed the PCR reads into MiXCR, producing one record per CDR3 protein. The table shows about a million distinct CDR3 sequences, with about 26% occurring only once. The sequences come from PBMCs, mostly from graft donor cells, collected 360 days after TCRalphabeta/CD19-depleted stem cell transplant. The receptors were sampled from a boy in the first two years of life who had a stem cell transplant for SCID, so the T cells may come from the graft donor.

This clonotype has a handful of counts. This chain links TRBV5-1 with TRBJ2-1, with TRBD2 matching over 11 bases. The germline gives CDR1 SGHRS, CDR2 YFSETQ. This CDR3 has 16 amino acids. V gave up 3 bases and J gave up 7 bases; unmatched junction bases: 9. The CDR3 nucleotides read TGCGCCAGCAGCTCGACTAGCGGGGTAGTAGCAAATGAGCAGTTCTTC. Protein sequence: CASSSTSGVVANEQFF.

A few counts support this clonotype. This chain uses TRBV7-2 with TRBJ2-3; weak D call: TRBD2 (6 bases). CDR3 length: 14 residues. V lost 1 base to trimming and J lost 5 bases, with 10 bases between them. In germline, CDR1 is SGHTA, CDR2 FQGNSA. The CDR3 DNA reads as TGTGCCAGCAGCTTAGGGGGAGGCGTAGATACGCAGTATTTT. It yields the protein CASSLGGGVDTQYF.

This clonotype has a handful of counts. CDR3 nucleotide sequence: TGTGCCAGCAGCCGCGAAGGGGGGGCCGTTGAGGAGACCCAGTACTTC. Translation gives CASSREGGAVEETQYF. The rearrangement links TRBV4-2 to TRBJ2-5, with TRBD2 as a possible D gene (7 bases). V lost 4 bases to trimming and J lost 5 bases, with 20 bases between them. Per the germline V gene, CDR1 is LGHNA and CDR2 is YNFKEQ. The CDR3 spans 16 residues.